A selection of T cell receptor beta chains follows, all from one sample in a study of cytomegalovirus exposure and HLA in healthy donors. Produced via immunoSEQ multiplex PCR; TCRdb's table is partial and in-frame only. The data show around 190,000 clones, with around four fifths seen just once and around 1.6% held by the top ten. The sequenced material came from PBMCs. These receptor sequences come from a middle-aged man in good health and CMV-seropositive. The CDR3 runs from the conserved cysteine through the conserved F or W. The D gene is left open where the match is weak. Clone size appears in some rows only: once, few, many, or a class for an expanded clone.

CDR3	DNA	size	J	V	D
CASSISTLAGGGEQYF	TGTGCCAGTAGTATATCCACCCTAGCGGGAGGAGGTGAGCAGTACTTC	.	TRBJ2-7	TRBV19	TRBD2
CASSFSANLWTQYF	TGTGCCAGCAGCTTCTCTGCCAACTTATGGACCCAGTACTTC	.	TRBJ2-5	TRBV11-2	.
CASSPGGGPVSGANVLTF	TGTGCCAGCAGCCCCGGGGGGGGGCCAGTCTCTGGGGCCAACGTCCTGACTTTC	.	TRBJ2-6	TRBV9	TRBD2
CASSVTPGLDPPGRFF	TGTGCCAGCAGCGTTACCCCGGGACTAGATCCGCCCGGTAGGTTCTTC	.	TRBJ2-1	TRBV9	TRBD2
CASSLLDSMNTEAFF	TGTGCCAGCAGCTTACTGGACAGCATGAACACTGAAGCTTTCTTT	.	TRBJ1-1	TRBV11-1	.
CASSTPGPSETQYF	TGTGCCAGTAGTACCCCAGGGCCGTCGGAGACCCAGTACTTC	once	TRBJ2-5	TRBV19	.
CASSPDRVVYEQYF	TGTGCCAGCAGCCCGGACAGGGTGGTCTACGAGCAGTACTTC	.	TRBJ2-7	TRBV27	TRBD1
CASSLGTGAATF	TGTGCCAGCAGCTTGGGGACAGGGGCGGCCACCTTC	.	TRBJ1-2	TRBV11-2	TRBD1
CASSRLVVRQGYEDGYTF	TGTGCCAGCTCACGTTTGGTCGTAAGACAGGGATATGAAGATGGCTACACCTTC	.	TRBJ1-2	TRBV18	TRBD1
CASSSQGKSPLHF	TGTGCCAGCAGCTCACAGGGAAAATCACCCCTCCACTTT	.	TRBJ1-6	TRBV5-6	.
CASSLGTGISYEQYF	TGCGCCAGCAGCTTGGGGACAGGGATATCCTACGAGCAGTACTTC	.	TRBJ2-7	TRBV5-1	TRBD1
CASSREVGGDGYTF	TGTGCCAGCAGCCGGGAAGTAGGGGGCGATGGCTACACCTTC	.	TRBJ1-2	TRBV7-2	TRBD1
CASSLAPGTGVETQYF	TGCGCCAGCAGCTTGGCCCCCGGGACAGGGGTGGAGACCCAGTACTTC	.	TRBJ2-5	TRBV5-1	TRBD1
CATLPGGEDTQYF	TGTGCCACCCTCCCTGGGGGGGAAGATACGCAGTATTTT	.	TRBJ2-3	TRBV2	TRBD2
CSVEILLEQYF	TGCAGCGTCGAGATACTTTTGGAGCAGTACTTC	once	TRBJ2-7	TRBV29-1	.
CASSVGGPNEQFF	TGTGCCAGCAGCGTAGGTGGGCCAAATGAGCAGTTCTTC	.	TRBJ2-1	TRBV9	.
CASSLAGVSRDRDEKLFF	TGTGCCAGCAGTTTAGCGGGAGTGTCAAGGGACAGGGATGAAAAACTGTTTTTT	.	TRBJ1-4	TRBV7-9	TRBD1
CASSLGQNYGYTF	TGTGCCAGCAGTCTCGGACAGAACTATGGCTACACCTTC	.	TRBJ1-2	TRBV27	.
CASSIARGHPNEKLFF	TGTGCCAGTAGTATAGCCAGGGGGCATCCTAATGAAAAACTGTTTTTT	.	TRBJ1-4	TRBV19	TRBD1
CASRPSGGNEQYF	TGTGCCAGCAGACCGAGCGGGGGTAACGAGCAGTACTTC	.	TRBJ2-7	TRBV11-2	TRBD2
CASSEGGQSYEQYF	TGTGCCAGCAGTGAAGGGGGACAGTCCTACGAGCAGTACTTC	.	TRBJ2-7	TRBV6-5	TRBD1
CASSVGAASQETQYF	TGTGCCAGCAGCGTGGGGGCGGCTAGTCAAGAGACCCAGTACTTC	.	TRBJ2-5	TRBV9	.
CASSEYQAQYF	TGTGCCAGCAGTGAATATCAGGCCCAGTACTTC	.	TRBJ2-5	TRBV25-1	.
CASSTGGPSYNEQFF	TGTGCCAGCAGCACGGGAGGGCCCTCCTACAATGAGCAGTTCTTC	once	TRBJ2-1	TRBV5-4	TRBD2
CAWRGRVNTEAFF	TGTGCCTGGAGGGGTCGGGTGAACACTGAAGCTTTCTTT	.	TRBJ1-1	TRBV30	.